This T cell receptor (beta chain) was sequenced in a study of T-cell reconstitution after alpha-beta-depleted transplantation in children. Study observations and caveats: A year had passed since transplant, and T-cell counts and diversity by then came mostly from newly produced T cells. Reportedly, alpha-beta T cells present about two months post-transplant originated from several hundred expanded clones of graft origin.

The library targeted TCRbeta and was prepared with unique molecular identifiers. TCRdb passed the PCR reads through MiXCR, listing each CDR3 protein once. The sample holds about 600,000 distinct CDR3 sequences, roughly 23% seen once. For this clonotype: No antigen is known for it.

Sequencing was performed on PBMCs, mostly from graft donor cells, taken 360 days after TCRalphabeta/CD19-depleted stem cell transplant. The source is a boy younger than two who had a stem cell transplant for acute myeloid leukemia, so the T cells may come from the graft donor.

The CDR3 loop reads CSCSLAGASGTYNEQFF. The CDR3 DNA sequence: TGTTCCTGCAGCTTAGCGGGGGCTAGCGGGACCTACAATGAGCAGTTCTTC. The chain recombines TRBV7-2 with TRBJ2-1; 9 positions match TRBD2. The CDR3 sequence is 17 residues long. Germline V gives CDR1 SGHTA, CDR2 FQGNSA.